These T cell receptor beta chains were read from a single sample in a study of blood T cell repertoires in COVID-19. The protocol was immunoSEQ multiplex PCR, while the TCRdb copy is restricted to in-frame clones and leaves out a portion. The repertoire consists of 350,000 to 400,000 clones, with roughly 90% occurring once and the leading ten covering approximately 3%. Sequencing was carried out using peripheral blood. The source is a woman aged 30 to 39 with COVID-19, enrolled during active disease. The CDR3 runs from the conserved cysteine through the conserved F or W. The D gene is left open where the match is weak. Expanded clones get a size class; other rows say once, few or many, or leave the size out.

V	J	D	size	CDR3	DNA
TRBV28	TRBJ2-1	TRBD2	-	CASSTWDYYNEQFF	TGTGCCAGCAGTACCTGGGACTACTACAATGAGCAGTTCTTC
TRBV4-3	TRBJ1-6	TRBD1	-	CASSRGDSYNSPLHF	TGCGCCAGCAGCCGAGGGGACAGCTATAATTCACCCCTCCACTTT
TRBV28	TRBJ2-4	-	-	CASSSLASSYLNIQYF	TGTGCCAGCAGTTCTCTTGCTTCTAGTTATTTGAACATTCAGTACTTC
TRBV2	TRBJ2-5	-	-	CASSEFIVETQYF	TGTGCCAGCAGTGAATTCATAGTAGAGACCCAGTACTTC
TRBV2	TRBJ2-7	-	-	CASSGQPYEQYF	TGTGCCAGCAGTGGACAGCCCTACGAGCAGTACTTC
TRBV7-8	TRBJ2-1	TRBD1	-	CASSFLGQDEQFF	TGTGCCAGCAGCTTCCTCGGACAGGATGAGCAGTTCTTC
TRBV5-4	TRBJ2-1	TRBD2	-	CASSVTSGGMNEQFF	TGTGCCAGCAGCGTTACTAGCGGGGGAATGAATGAGCAGTTCTTC
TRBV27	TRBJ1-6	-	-	CASSYRDSPLHF	TGTGCCAGCAGTTACAGGGATTCACCCCTCCACTTT
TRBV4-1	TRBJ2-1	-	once	CASSQVSFVRGFGEQFF	TGCGCCAGCAGCCAAGTCTCCTTCGTACGGGGATTTGGTGAGCAGTTCTTC
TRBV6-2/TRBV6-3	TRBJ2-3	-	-	CASSYTNPTDTQYF	TGTGCCAGCAGTTATACTAACCCCACAGATACGCAGTATTTT
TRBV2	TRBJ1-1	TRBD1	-	CARSQGVITEAFF	TGTGCCAGAAGCCAGGGGGTAATCACTGAAGCTTTCTTT
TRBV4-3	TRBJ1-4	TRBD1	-	CASSQDSGTGREKLFF	TGCGCCAGCAGCCAAGATAGTGGGACAGGGCGTGAAAAACTGTTTTTT
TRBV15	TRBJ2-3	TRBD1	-	CATSRDLDPGGSTQYF	TGTGCCACCAGCAGAGATCTGGACCCAGGGGGTAGTACGCAGTATTTT
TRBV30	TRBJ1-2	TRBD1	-	CAWDIQGGYGYTF	TGTGCCTGGGACATACAGGGGGGCTATGGCTACACCTTC
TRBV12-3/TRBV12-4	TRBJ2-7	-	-	CASSFNSPQYF	TGTGCCAGCAGTTTTAATTCCCCGCAGTACTTC
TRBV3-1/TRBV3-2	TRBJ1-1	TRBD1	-	CASSQRPGTGVMARAFF	TGTGCCAGCAGCCAACGCCCCGGGACAGGGGTTATGGCACGAGCTTTCTTT
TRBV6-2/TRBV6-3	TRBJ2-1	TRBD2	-	CASSYSLGTSGNEQFF	TGTGCCAGCAGTTACTCGTTAGGGACTAGCGGCAATGAGCAGTTCTTC
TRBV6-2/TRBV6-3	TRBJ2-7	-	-	CASSHGGGYEQYF	TGTGCCAGCAGCCACGGGGGTGGCTACGAGCAGTACTTC
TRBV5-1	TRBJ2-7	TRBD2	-	CASSYWTSGGEQYF	TGCGCCAGCAGCTACTGGACTAGCGGGGGCGAGCAGTACTTC
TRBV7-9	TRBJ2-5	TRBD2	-	CASSSSSGSETQYF	TGTGCCAGCAGCTCTTCAAGCGGGAGTGAGACCCAGTACTTC
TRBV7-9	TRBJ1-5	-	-	CASSLEAGPQHF	TGTGCCAGCAGCTTAGAGGCAGGGCCCCAGCATTTT
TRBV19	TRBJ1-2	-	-	CASSMGPDFYGYTF	TGTGCCAGTAGTATGGGTCCGGACTTCTATGGCTACACCTTC
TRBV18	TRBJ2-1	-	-	CASSPAITGAEQFF	TGTGCCAGCTCACCCGCTATCACAGGCGCTGAGCAGTTCTTC
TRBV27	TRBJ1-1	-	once	CASSPLSSVNTEAFF	TGTGCCAGCAGTCCGCTCTCTTCGGTAAACACTGAAGCTTTCTTT
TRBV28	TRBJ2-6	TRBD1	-	CASSFRGQGVSGANVLTF	TGTGCCAGCAGTTTTCGAGGACAGGGGGTGTCTGGGGCCAACGTCCTGACTTTC
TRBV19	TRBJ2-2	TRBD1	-	CASSPRDRGLPGELFF	TGTGCCAGTAGTCCCCGGGACAGGGGGCTGCCCGGGGAGCTGTTTTTT
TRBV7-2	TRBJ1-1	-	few	CASSLASGMNTEAFF	TGTGCCAGCAGCTTAGCAAGCGGGATGAACACTGAAGCTTTCTTT
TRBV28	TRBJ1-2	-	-	CASSNSRAGPLDGYTF	TGTGCCAGCAGCAATTCCCGAGCGGGGCCTCTTGATGGCTACACCTTC
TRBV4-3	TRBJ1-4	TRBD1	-	CASSQYFGQGSRNEKLFF	TGCGCCAGCAGCCAATACTTCGGACAGGGATCCCGTAATGAAAAACTGTTTTTT
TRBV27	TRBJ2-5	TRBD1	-	CASGPGTGKRWETQYF	TGTGCCAGCGGACCGGGGACAGGAAAACGTTGGGAGACCCAGTACTTC
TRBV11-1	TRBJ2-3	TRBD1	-	CASTPGGVSTDTQYF	TGTGCCAGCACCCCAGGGGGCGTTAGCACAGATACGCAGTATTTT
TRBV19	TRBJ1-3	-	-	CASSSRRSGSGNTIYF	TGTGCCAGTAGTTCTCGACGGAGCGGCTCTGGAAACACCATATATTTT
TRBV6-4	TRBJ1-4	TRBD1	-	CASSDSGTGVRFCEKLFF	TGTGCCAGCAGCGATTCCGGGACAGGGGTTAGGTTTTGCGAAAAACTGTTTTTT
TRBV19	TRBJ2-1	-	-	CASSIGGVALSYNEQFF	TGTGCCAGTAGTATAGGGGGCGTCGCTCTCTCCTACAATGAGCAGTTCTTC
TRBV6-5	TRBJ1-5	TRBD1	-	CASSKDRGRGTQHF	TGTGCCAGCAGCAAGGACAGGGGGCGCGGGACCCAGCATTTT
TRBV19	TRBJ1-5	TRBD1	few	CASCYRDRAYNQPQHF	TGTGCCAGTTGCTACCGGGACAGGGCATACAATCAGCCCCAGCATTTT
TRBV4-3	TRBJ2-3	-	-	CASSQGRVVDTQYF	TGCGCCAGCAGCCAAGGGAGAGTTGTGGATACGCAGTATTTT
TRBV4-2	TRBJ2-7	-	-	CASSQDNRGSSYEQYF	TGTGCCAGCAGCCAAGATAACCGGGGGAGCTCCTACGAGCAGTACTTC
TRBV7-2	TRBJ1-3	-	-	CASSSLALNTIYF	TGTGCCAGCAGCTCCCTAGCACTAAACACCATATATTTT
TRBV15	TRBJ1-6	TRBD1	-	CATSRDLRDSGSPLHF	TGTGCCACCAGCAGAGACCTCCGGGACAGCGGTTCACCCCTCCACTTT
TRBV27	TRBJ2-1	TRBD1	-	CASSSDRGSYNEQFF	TGTGCCAGCAGTTCCGACAGGGGCTCCTACAATGAGCAGTTCTTC
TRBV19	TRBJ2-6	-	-	CASRLISGSGANVLTF	TGTGCCAGCAGACTAATATCGGGCTCTGGGGCCAACGTCCTGACTTTC
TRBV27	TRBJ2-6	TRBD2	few	CASSLTSGGARLSGANVLTF	TGTGCCAGCAGTTTAACTAGCGGGGGGGCCCGGCTCTCTGGGGCCAACGTCCTGACTTTC
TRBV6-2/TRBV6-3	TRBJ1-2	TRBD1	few	CASSYGQGELYGYTF	TGTGCCAGCAGTTACGGACAGGGAGAACTCTATGGCTACACCTTC
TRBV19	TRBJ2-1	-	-	CASSTYRVHYNEQFF	TGTGCCAGTAGTACCTACAGGGTCCACTACAATGAGCAGTTCTTC
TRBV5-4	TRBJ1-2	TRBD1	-	CASSFRTGGHGYTF	TGTGCCAGCAGCTTCCGGACAGGGGGCCATGGCTACACCTTC
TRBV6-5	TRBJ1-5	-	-	CASSFHSEQPQHF	TGTGCCAGCAGTTTTCACAGTGAGCAGCCCCAGCATTTT
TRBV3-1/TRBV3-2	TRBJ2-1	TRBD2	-	CASSQEPTSGRSFF	TGTGCCAGCAGCCAAGAACCCACTAGCGGGAGATCGTTCTTC
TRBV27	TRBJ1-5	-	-	CASSDRLRGPQHF	TGTGCCAGCAGTGACAGGTTGCGCGGGCCCCAGCATTTT
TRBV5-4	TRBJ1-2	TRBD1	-	CASSFPTGVGVNYGYTF	TGTGCCAGCAGCTTCCCGACAGGGGTAGGTGTGAACTATGGCTACACCTTC
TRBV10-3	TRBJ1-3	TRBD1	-	CAITETGGNTIYF	TGTGCCATCACCGAGACAGGGGGAAACACCATATATTTT
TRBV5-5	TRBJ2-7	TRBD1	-	CASSLWTGGGYEQYF	TGTGCCAGCAGCCTCTGGACAGGGGGAGGATACGAGCAGTACTTC
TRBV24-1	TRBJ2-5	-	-	CATSRVGSGQETQYF	TGTGCCACCTCCCGAGTTGGAAGCGGCCAAGAGACCCAGTACTTC
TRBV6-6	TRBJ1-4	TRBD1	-	CASSYSGGGQNEKLFF	TGTGCCAGCAGTTACTCCGGAGGGGGCCAAAATGAAAAACTGTTTTTT
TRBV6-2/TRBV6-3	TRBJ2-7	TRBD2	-	CASGQGLAAEQYF	TGTGCCAGCGGCCAGGGACTAGCGGCCGAGCAGTACTTC
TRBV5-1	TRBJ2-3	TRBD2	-	CASSLTSGRYSSTDTQYF	TGCGCCAGCAGCTTGACTAGCGGGCGCTACTCTAGCACAGATACGCAGTATTTT
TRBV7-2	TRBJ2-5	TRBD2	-	CASSLAREVGETQYF	TGTGCCAGCAGCTTAGCGCGGGAGGTGGGAGAGACCCAGTACTTC
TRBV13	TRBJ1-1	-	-	CASSLGEGGTEAFF	TGTGCCAGCAGCTTAGGAGAGGGAGGCACTGAAGCTTTCTTT